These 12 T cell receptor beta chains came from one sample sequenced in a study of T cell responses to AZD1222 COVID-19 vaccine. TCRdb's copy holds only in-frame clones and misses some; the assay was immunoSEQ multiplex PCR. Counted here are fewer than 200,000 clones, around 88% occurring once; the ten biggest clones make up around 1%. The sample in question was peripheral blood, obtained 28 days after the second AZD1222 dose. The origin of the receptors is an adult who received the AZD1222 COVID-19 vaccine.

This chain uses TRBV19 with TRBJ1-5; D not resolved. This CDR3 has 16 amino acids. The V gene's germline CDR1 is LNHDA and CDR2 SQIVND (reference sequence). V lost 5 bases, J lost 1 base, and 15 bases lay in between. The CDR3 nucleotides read TGTGCCAGTAGTTTTGGAGCGGGGATGAGCAATCAGCCCCAGCATTTT. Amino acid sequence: CASSFGAGMSNQPQHF.

The CDR3, as DNA: TGTGCCAGCAGCCCCGTATTAAGGGCTGAAGCTTTCTTT. It translates to CASSPVLRAEAFF. The chain is built from TRBV6-2 or TRBV6-3 and TRBJ1-1; D gene unclear. CDR1 and CDR2 (germline): MNHEY, SVGEGT. Trimming removed 6 bases from V and 6 bases from J, with 14 bases in between. CDR3 size: 13 residues.

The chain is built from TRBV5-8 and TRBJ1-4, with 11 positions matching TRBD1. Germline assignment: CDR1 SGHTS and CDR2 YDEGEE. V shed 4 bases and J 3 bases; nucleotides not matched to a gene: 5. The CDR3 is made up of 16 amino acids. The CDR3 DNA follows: TGTGCCAGCAGCCTTGGACAGGGGGCGTCTAATGAAAAACTGTTTTTT. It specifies CASSLGQGASNEKLFF.

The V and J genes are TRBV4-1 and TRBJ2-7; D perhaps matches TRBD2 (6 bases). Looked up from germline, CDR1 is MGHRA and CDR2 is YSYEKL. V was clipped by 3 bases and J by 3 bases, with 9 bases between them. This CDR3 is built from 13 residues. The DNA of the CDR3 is TGCGCCAGCAGCCAGGGACTGTACTACGAGCAGTACTTC. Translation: CASSQGLYYEQYF.

CDR3 loop: CATSRDQGSNQPQHF. The CDR3 bases are TGTGCCACCAGCAGAGATCAAGGTAGCAATCAGCCCCAGCATTTT. This chain connects TRBV15 to TRBJ1-5, with D uncertain. The CDR3 has 15 amino acids. The V end lost 0 bases, the J end lost 0 bases, and 6 bases lay between the germline ends. The germline V gene has CDR1 LNHNV and CDR2 YYDKDF (reference sequence).

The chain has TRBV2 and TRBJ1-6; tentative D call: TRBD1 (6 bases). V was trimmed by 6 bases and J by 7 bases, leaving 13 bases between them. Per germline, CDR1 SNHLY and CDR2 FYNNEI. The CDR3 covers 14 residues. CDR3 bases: TGTGCCAGCAGCCCGGGACATCTCAATTCACCCCTCCACTTT. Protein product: CASSPGHLNSPLHF.

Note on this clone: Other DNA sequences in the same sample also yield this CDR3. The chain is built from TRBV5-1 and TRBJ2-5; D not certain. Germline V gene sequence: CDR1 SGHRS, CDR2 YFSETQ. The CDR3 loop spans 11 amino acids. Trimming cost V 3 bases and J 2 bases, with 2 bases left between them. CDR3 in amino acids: CASSSQETQYF. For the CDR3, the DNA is TGCGCCAGCAGCTCGCAAGAGACCCAGTACTTC.

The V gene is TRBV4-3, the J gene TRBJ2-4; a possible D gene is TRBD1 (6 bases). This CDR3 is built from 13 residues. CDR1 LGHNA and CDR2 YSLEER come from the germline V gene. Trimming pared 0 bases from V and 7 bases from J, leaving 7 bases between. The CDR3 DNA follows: TGCGCCAGCAGCCAAGAGACAGGTAACATTCAGTACTTC. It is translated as CASSQETGNIQYF.

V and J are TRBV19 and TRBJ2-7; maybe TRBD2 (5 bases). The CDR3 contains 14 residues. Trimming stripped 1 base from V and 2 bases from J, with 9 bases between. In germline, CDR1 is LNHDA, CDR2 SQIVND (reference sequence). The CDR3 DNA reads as TGTGCCAGTAGTATAGGGACTCCCGCCTACGAGCAGTACTTC. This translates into CASSIGTPAYEQYF. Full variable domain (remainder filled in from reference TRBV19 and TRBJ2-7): DGGITQSPKYLFRKEGQNVTLSCEQNLNHDAMYWYRQDPGQGLRLIYYSQIVNDFQKGDIAEGYSVSREKKESFPLTVTSAQKNPTAFYLCASSIGTPAYEQYFGPGTRLTVT.

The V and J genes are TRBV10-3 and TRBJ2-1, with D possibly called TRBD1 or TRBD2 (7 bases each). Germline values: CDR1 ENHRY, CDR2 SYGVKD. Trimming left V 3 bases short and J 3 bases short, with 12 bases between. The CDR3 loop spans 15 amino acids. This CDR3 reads CAISDPGGGYNEQFF. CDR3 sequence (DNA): TGTGCCATCAGTGACCCAGGGGGGGGCTACAATGAGCAGTTCTTC.

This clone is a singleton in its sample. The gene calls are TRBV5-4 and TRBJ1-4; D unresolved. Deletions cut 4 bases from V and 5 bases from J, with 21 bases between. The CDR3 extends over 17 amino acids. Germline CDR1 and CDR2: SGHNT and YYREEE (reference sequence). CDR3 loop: CASSPGPDGLLNEKLFF. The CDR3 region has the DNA TGTGCCAGCAGCCCGGGCCCGGACGGCCTTTTGAATGAAAAACTGTTTTTT.

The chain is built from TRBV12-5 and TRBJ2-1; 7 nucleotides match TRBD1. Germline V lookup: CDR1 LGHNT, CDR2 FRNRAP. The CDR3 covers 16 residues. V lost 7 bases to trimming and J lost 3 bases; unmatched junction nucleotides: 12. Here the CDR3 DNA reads TGTGCTAGTGCCAAACCGATGGGACAGATCTACAATGAGCAGTTCTTC. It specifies CASAKPMGQIYNEQFF.